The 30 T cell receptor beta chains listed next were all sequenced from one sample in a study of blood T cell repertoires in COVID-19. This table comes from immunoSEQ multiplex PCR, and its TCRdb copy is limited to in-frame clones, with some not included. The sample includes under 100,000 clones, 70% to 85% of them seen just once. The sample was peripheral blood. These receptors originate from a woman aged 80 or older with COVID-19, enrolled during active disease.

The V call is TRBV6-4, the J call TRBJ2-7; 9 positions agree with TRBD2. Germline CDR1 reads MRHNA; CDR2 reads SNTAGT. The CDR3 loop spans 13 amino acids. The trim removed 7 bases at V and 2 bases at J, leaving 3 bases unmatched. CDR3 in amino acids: CASTAGGPYEQYF. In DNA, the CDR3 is TGTGCCAGCACTGCGGGAGGGCCCTACGAGCAGTACTTC.

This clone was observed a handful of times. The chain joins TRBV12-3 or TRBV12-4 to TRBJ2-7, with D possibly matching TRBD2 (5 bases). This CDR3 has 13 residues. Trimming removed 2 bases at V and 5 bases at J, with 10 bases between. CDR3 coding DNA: TGTGCCAGCAGTTTACGGCTAGCTAACGAGCAGTACTTC. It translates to CASSLRLANEQYF.

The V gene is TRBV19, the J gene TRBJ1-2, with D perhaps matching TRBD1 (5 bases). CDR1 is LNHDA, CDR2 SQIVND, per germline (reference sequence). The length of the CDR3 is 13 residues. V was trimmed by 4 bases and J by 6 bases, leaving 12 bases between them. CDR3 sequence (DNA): TGTGCCAGTAGTACCGACAGCATTGATGGCTACACCTTC. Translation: CASSTDSIDGYTF.

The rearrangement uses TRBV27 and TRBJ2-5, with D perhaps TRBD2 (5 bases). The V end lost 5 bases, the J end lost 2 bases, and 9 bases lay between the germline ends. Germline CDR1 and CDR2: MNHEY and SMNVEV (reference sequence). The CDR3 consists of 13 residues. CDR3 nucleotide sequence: TGTGCCAGCAGTGGACTTGAGCAAGAGACCCAGTACTTC. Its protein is CASSGLEQETQYF.

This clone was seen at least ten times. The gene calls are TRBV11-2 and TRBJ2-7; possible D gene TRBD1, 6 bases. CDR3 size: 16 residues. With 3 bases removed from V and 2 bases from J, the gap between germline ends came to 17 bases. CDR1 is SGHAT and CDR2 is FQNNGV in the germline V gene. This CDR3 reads CASSLILGGVAYEQYF. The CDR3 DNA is TGTGCCAGCAGCTTGATTTTAGGGGGAGTAGCCTACGAGCAGTACTTC.

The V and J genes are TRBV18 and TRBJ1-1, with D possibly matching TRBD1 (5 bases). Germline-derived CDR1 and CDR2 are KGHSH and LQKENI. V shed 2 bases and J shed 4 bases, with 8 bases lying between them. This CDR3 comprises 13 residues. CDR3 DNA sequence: TGTGCCAGCTCACCAGGGGGGAGCACTGAAGCTTTCTTT. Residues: CASSPGGSTEAFF.

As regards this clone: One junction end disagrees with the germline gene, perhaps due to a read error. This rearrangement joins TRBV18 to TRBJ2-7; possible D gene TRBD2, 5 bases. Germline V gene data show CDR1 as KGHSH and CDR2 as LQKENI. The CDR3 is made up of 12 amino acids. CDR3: CASSLGLDEQYF. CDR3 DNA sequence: TGTGCCAGTTCACTCGGACTCGACGAGCAGTACTTC. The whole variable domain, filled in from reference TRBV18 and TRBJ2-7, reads NAGVMQNPRHLVRRRGQEARLRCSPMKGHSHVYWYRQLPEEGLKFMVYLQKENIIDESGMPKERFSAEFPKEGPSILRIQQVVRGDSAAYFCASSLGLDEQYFGPGTRLTVT.

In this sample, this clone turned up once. The CDR3 here is CSASPYTEAFF. DNA for the CDR3: TGCAGTGCTAGCCCCTACACTGAAGCTTTCTTT. The J gene is TRBJ1-1, the V gene TRBV20-1; no definite D call. The CDR3 totals 11 residues. Germline V gene data show CDR1 as DFQATT and CDR2 as SNEGSKA (reference sequence). Between the trimmed V and J ends, which lost 3 bases and 3 bases, there was a span of 5 bases.

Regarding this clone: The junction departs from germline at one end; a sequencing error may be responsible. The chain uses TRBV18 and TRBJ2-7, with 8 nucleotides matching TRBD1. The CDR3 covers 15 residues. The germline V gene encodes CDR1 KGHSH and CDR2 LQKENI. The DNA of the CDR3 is TGTGCCAGCTCACCACGGACAGGGATCTCCCACGAGCAGTACTTC. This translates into CASSPRTGISHEQYF.

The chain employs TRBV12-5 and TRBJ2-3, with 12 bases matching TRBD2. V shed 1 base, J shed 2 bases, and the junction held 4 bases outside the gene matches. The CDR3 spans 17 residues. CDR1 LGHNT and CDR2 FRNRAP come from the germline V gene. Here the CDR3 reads CASGLARTSGATDTQYF. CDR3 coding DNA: TGTGCTAGTGGTTTGGCCAGGACTAGCGGGGCCACAGATACGCAGTATTTT.

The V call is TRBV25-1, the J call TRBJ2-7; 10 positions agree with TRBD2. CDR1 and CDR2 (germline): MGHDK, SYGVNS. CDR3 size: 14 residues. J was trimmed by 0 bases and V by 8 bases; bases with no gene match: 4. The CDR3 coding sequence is TGTGCCAGCCCCTCTAGCGGGAGCTCCTACGAGCAGTACTTC. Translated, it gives CASPSSGSSYEQYF.

The CDR3 reads CASSLRDFYGYTF. In nucleotides, the CDR3 is TGTGCCAGCAGCCTTCGGGATTTCTATGGCTACACCTTC. The chain carries TRBV28 and TRBJ1-2; D unclear. This CDR3 has 13 residues. CDR1 and CDR2 from the germline V gene are MDHEN and SYDVKM. V was cut by 6 bases and J by 4 bases, with 12 bases left in between.

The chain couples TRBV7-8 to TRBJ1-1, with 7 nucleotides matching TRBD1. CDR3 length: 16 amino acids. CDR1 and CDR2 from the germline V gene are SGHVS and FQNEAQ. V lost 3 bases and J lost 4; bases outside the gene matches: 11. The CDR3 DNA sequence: TGTGCCAGCAGCTTCGCGAAGGGGGCTAGGGGCACTGAAGCTTTCTTT. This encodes CASSFAKGARGTEAFF.

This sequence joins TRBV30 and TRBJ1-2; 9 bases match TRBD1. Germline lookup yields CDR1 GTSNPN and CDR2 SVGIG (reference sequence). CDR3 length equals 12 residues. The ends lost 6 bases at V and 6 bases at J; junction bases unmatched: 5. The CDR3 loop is CACEGQGHGYTF. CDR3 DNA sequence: TGTGCCTGTGAGGGACAGGGACATGGCTACACCTTC.

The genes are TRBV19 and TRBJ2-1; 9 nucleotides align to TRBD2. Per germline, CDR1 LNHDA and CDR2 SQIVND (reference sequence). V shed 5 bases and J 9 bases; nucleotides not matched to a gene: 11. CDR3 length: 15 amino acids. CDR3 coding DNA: TGTGCCAGTAGTTCAGGGCGGGGGGGCTTCGGTGAGCAGTTCTTC. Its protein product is CASSSGRGGFGEQFF. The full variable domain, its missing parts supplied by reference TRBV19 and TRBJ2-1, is DGGITQSPKYLFRKEGQNVTLSCEQNLNHDAMYWYRQDPGQGLRLIYYSQIVNDFQKGDIAEGYSVSREKKESFPLTVTSAQKNPTAFYLCASSSGRGGFGEQFFGPGTRLTVL.

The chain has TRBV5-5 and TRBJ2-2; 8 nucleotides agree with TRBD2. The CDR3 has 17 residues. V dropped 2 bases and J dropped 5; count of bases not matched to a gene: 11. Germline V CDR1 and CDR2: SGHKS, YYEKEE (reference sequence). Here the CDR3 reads CASSFPGGRGLTGELFF. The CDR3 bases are TGTGCCAGCAGCTTCCCGGGGGGGCGCGGGTTAACCGGGGAGCTGTTTTTT.

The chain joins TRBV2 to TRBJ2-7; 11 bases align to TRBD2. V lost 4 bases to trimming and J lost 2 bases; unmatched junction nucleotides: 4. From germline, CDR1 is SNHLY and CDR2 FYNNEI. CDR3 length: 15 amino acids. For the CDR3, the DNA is TGTGCCAGCAGTGGGACTAGCGGGTGGACCTACGAGCAGTACTTC. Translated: CASSGTSGWTYEQYF.

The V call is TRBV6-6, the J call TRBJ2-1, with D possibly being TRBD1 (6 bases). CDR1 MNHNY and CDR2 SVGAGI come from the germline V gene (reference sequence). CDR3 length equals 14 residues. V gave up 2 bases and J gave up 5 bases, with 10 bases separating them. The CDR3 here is CASSYGDRHNEQFF. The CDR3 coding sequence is TGTGCCAGCAGTTACGGCGACAGGCACAATGAGCAGTTCTTC.

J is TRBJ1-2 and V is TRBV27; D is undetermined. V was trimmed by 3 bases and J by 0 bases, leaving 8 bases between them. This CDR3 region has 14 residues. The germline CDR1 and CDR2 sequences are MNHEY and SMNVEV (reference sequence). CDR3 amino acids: CASSFRRSNYGYTF. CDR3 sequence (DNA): TGTGCCAGCAGTTTTAGGAGGTCTAACTATGGCTACACCTTC.

CDR3 residues: CASSPRQGGYGYTF. The CDR3 region has the DNA TGTGCCAGCAGCCCGAGACAGGGCGGCTATGGCTACACCTTC. The V call is TRBV11-2, the J call TRBJ1-2; 7 nucleotides align to TRBD1. The CDR3 has 14 amino acids. V shed 5 bases and J 4 bases; nucleotides not matched to a gene: 7. Per germline, CDR1 SGHAT and CDR2 FQNNGV.

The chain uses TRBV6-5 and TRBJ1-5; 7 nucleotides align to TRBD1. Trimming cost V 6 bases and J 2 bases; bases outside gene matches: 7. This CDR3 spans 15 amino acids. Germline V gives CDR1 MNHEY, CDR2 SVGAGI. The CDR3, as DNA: TGTGCCAGCAGGTCGGGAACAGGGGGCAATCAGCCCCAGCATTTT. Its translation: CASRSGTGGNQPQHF.

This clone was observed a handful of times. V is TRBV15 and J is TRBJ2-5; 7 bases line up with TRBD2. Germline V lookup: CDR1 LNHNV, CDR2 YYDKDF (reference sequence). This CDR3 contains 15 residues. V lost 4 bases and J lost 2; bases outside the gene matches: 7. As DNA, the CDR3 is TGTGCCACCAGCATGGCCAGCGGGAAACAAGAGACCCAGTACTTC. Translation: CATSMASGKQETQYF.

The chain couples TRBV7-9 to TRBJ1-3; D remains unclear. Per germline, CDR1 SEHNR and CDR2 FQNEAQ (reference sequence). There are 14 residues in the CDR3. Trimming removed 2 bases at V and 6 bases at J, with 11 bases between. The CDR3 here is CASSLSGSANTIYF. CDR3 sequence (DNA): TGTGCCAGCAGCTTATCGGGATCCGCAAACACCATATATTTT. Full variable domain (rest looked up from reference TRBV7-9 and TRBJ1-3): DTGVSQNPRHKITKRGQNVTFRCDPISEHNRLYWYRQTLGQGPEFLTYFQNEAQLEKSRLLSDRFSAERPKGSFSTLEIQRTEQGDSAMYLCASSLSGSANTIYFGEGSWLTVV.

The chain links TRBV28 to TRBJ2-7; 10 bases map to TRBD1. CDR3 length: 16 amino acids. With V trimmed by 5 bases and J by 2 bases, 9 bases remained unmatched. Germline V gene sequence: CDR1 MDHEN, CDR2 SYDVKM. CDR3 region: CASSPHLGTGAYEQYF. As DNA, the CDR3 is TGTGCCAGCAGTCCCCACCTAGGGACAGGGGCCTACGAGCAGTACTTC.

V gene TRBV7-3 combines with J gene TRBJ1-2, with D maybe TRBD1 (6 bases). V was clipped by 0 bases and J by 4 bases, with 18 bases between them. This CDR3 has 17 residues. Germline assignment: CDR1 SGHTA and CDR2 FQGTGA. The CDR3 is CASSLTPSNRDTYGYTF. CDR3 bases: TGTGCCAGCAGCTTAACGCCCTCCAACCGGGACACCTATGGCTACACCTTC.

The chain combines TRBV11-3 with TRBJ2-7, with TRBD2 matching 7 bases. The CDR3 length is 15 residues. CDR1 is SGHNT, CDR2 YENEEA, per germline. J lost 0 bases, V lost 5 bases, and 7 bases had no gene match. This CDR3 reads CASSRTSASSYEQYF. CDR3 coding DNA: TGTGCCAGCAGCCGAACTAGCGCTAGCTCCTACGAGCAGTACTTC. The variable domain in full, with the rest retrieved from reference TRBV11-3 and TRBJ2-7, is EAGVVQSPRYKIIEKKQPVAFWCNPISGHNTLYWYLQNLGQGPELLIRYENEEAVDDSQLPKDRFSAERLKGVDSTLKIQPAELGDSAVYLCASSRTSASSYEQYFGPGTRLTVT.

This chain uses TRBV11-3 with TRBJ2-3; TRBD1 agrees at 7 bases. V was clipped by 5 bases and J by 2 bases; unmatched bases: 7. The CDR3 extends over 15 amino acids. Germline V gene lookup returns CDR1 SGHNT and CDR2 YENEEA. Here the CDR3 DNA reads TGTGCCAGCAGCCTCATGACAGGGAACACAGATACGCAGTATTTT. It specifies CASSLMTGNTDTQYF.

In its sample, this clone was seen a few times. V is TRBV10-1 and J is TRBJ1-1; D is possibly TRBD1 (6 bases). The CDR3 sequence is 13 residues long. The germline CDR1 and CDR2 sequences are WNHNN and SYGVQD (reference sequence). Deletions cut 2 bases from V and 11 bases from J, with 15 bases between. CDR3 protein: CASSESVQGKAFF. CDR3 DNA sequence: TGCGCCAGCAGTGAGAGCGTGCAGGGGAAGGCTTTCTTT.

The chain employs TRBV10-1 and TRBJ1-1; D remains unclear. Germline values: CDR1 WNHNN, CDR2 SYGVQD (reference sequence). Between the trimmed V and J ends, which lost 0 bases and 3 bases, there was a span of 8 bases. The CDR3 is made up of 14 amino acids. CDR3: CASSESAGYTEAFF. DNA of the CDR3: TGCGCCAGCAGTGAGTCTGCAGGATACACTGAAGCTTTCTTT.

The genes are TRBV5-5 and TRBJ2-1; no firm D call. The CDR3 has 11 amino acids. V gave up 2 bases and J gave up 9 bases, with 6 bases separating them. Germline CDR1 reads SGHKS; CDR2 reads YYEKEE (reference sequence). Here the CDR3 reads CASSLYVEQFF. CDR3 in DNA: TGTGCCAGCAGCTTATATGTTGAGCAGTTCTTC.